The sequence of this T cell receptor (beta chain) was determined in a study of T cells in Graves' hyperthyroidism and ophthalmopathy. The germline CDR1 and CDR2 sequences are SGHVS and FNYEAQ. The trim removed 8 bases at V and 8 bases at J, leaving 5 bases unmatched. The CDR3 is 12 residues long. Study observations and caveats: A median around six months before onset, the model predicted ophthalmopathy.

Amplification targeted TCR beta CDR3 regions from RNA transcripts. A first-round RT-PCR of the TCR CDR3 used the HTBI primer set. Via MiXCR, TCRdb re-called the multiplex PCR reads, giving one row per CDR3 protein. The table records 700,000 or so distinct CDR3 sequences, more than 14% of them present only once. This clonotype appeared many times. As yet, its antigen is unknown. This sequence originates from a woman between 50 and 59 years old with Graves' ophthalmopathy. Sequencing was done on a sample of blood. The chain carries TRBV7-6 and TRBJ2-1, with 8 nucleotides matching TRBD2. The CDR3 protein is CASGSGSDEQFF. The CDR3 DNA sequence: TGTGCCAGCGGGAGCGGGAGTGATGAGCAGTTCTTC.